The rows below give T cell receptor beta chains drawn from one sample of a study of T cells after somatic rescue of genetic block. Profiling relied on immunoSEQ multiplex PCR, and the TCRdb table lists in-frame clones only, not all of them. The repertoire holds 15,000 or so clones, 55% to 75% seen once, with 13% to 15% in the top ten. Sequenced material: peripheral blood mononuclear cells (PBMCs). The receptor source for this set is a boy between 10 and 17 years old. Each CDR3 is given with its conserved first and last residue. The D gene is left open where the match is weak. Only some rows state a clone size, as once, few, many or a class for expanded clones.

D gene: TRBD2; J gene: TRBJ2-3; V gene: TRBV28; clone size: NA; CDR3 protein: CASSFPHSSGGATDTQYF; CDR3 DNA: TGTGCCAGCAGTTTCCCCCATTCTAGCGGGGGGGCAACAGATACGCAGTATTTT
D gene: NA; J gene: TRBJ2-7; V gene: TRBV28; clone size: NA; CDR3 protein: CASSFYRAGSGEQYF; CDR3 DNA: TGTGCCAGCAGTTTTTATAGGGCAGGGTCGGGCGAGCAGTACTTC
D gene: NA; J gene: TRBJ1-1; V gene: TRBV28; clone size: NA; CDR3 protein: CASSRGGWRTEAFF; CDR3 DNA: TGTGCCAGCAGCCGAGGGGGATGGAGGACTGAAGCTTTCTTT
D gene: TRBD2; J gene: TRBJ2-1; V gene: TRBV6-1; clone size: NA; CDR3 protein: CASSDPSGRSINEQFF; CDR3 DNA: TGTGCCAGCAGTGACCCTAGCGGGAGGAGTATCAATGAGCAGTTCTTC
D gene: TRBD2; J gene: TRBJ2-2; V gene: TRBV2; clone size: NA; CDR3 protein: CASSEWTSGGLRTGELFF; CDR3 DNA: TGTGCCAGCAGTGAATGGACTAGCGGGGGGCTGAGGACCGGGGAGCTGTTTTTT
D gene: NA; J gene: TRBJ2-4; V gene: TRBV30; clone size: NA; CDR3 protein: CAWSGRNIQYF; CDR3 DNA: TGTGCCTGGAGCGGGCGAAACATTCAGTACTTC
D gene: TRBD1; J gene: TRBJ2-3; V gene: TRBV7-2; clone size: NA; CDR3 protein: CASSFRDRLHTQYF; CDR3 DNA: TGTGCCAGCAGCTTTCGGGACAGGCTGCATACGCAGTATTTT
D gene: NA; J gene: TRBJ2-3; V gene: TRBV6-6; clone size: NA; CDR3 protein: CASSPLSGGGPDTQYF; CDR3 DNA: TGTGCCAGCAGCCCCCTTTCGGGAGGGGGCCCAGATACGCAGTATTTT
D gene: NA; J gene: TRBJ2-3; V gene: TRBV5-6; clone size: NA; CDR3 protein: CASSPPDQGVADTQYF; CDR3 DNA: TGTGCCAGCAGCCCGCCGGACCAGGGTGTGGCAGATACGCAGTATTTT
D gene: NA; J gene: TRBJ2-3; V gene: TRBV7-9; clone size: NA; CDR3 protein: CASSLVGTDTQYF; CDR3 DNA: TGTGCCAGCAGCTTGGTGGGAACAGATACGCAGTATTTT
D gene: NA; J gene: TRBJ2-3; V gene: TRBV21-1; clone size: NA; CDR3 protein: CASSKKRTDTQYF; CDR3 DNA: TGTGCCAGCAGCAAAAAGCGGACAGATACGCAGTATTTT
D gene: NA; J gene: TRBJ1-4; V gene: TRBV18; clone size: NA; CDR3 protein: CASSPNGQTNEKLFF; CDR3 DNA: TGTGCCAGCTCACCAAACGGACAGACTAATGAAAAACTGTTTTTT
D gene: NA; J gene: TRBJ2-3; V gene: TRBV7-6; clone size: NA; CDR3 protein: CASSLVGALYTDTQYF; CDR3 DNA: TGTGCCAGCAGCTTAGTGGGGGCCCTATACACAGATACGCAGTATTTT
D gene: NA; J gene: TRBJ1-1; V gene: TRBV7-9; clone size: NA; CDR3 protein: CASSLVAYSGIRGEAFF; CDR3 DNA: TGTGCCAGCAGCTTAGTGGCCTACTCAGGGATACGAGGGGAAGCTTTCTTT
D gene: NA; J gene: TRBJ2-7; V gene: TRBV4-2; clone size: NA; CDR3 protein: CASSQRGLPFYEQYF; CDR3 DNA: TGTGCCAGCAGCCAACGAGGACTCCCTTTCTACGAGCAGTACTTC
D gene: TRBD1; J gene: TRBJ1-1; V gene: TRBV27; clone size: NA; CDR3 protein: CASSLLRGTGEISAFF; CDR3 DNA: TGTGCCAGCAGCTTGCTTAGGGGGACAGGGGAGATTTCGGCTTTCTTT
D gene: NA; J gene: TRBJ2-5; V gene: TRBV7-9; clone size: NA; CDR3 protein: CASSSPGTVASRETQYF; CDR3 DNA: TGTGCCAGCAGCTCTCCCGGGACCGTGGCCAGCAGGGAGACCCAGTACTTC
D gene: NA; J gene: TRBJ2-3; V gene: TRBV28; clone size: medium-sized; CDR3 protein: CASRDYHTDTQYF; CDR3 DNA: TGTGCCAGCAGAGACTATCACACAGATACGCAGTATTTT
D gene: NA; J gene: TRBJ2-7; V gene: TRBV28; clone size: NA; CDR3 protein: CASSLVKGLGRYEQYF; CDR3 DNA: TGTGCCAGCAGTTTAGTTAAAGGGCTAGGAAGGTACGAGCAGTACTTC
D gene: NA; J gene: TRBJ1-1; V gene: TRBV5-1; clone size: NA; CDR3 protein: CASSLVGLDTEAFF; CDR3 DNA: TGCGCCAGCAGCTTGGTGGGGTTGGACACTGAAGCTTTCTTT
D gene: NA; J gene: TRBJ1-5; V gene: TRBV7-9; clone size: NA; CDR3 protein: CASSLHFNQPQHF; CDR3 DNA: TGTGCCAGCAGCTTACATTTCAATCAGCCCCAGCATTTT
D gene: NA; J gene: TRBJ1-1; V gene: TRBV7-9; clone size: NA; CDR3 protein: CASSLRGPSTEAFF; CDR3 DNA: TGTGCCAGCAGCTTACGGGGACCCTCCACTGAAGCTTTCTTT
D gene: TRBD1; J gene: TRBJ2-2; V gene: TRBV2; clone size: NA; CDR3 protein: CASSYPDRLLTGELFF; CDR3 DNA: TGTGCCAGCAGTTACCCGGACAGGCTCCTCACCGGGGAGCTGTTTTTT
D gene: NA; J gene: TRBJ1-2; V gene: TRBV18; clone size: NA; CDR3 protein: CASSPRGANYGYTF; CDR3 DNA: TGTGCCAGCTCACCACGAGGTGCTAACTATGGCTACACCTTC